What follows are 26 T cell receptor beta chains derived from one specimen sequenced in a study of T-cell reconstitution after alpha-beta-depleted transplantation in children. TCRbeta library construction was performed incorporating unique molecular identifiers. TCRdb analysed the PCR reads with MiXCR anew, one entry per CDR3 protein. The profile covers 500,000 to 750,000 distinct CDR3 sequences, with over 10% appearing a single time and about 2.2% taken by the ten largest. Sample: PBMCs, mostly from graft donor cells, taken 360 days after TCRalphabeta/CD19-depleted stem cell transplant. Receptor source: a male patient younger than 18 who had a stem cell transplant for acute myeloid leukemia, so the T cells may come from the graft donor.

This sequence joins TRBV7-8 and TRBJ2-7; tentatively, D is TRBD2 (5 bases). Germline CDR1 is SGHVS and CDR2 is FQNEAQ. The CDR3 consists of 13 residues. With 1 base removed from V and 7 bases from J, the gap between germline ends came to 11 bases. As DNA, the CDR3 is TGTGCCAGCAGCTTAGGGACCCAGCGGGAGCAGTACTTC. This gives the protein CASSLGTQREQYF. Together with reference TRBV7-8 and TRBJ2-7, the CDR3 gives the full variable domain: GAGVSQSPRYKVAKRGQDVALRCDPISGHVSLFWYQQALGQGPEFLTYFQNEAQLDKSGLPSDRFFAERPEGSVSTLKIQRTQQEDSAVYLCASSLGTQREQYFGPGTRLTVT.

The gene calls are TRBV12-3 or TRBV12-4 and TRBJ1-1, with no clear D. The CDR3 length is 13 residues. The V and J ends lost 5 bases and 4 bases respectively, with 11 bases between them. This chain's CDR3 is CASSVQRGTEAFF. The CDR3 DNA sequence: TGTGCCAGCAGTGTCCAGCGGGGCACTGAAGCTTTCTTT.

V usage is TRBV7-7 and J usage is TRBJ2-3; D is undetermined. Germline-derived CDR1 and CDR2 are SSHAT and FNYEAQ (reference sequence). The CDR3 runs 16 residues. The CDR3 coding sequence is TGTGATAGCAGCTTAATGCCCCCCGGGAGCACAGATACGCAGTATTTT. Translated: CDSSLMPPGSTDTQYF.

This clonotype showed up just a few times. The chain couples TRBV5-1 to TRBJ2-7; TRBD1 aligns across 11 bases. This CDR3 has 17 residues. V lost 1 base and J lost 5; bases outside the gene matches: 11. Germline V CDR1 and CDR2: SGHRS, YFSETQ. The CDR3 DNA reads as TGCGCCAGCAGCTTGAGGACAGGGGGCTCCGTCCCCAACGAGCAGTACTTC. This codes for CASSLRTGGSVPNEQYF.

The sample holds many counts of this clonotype. The chain recombines TRBV12-3 or TRBV12-4 with TRBJ2-7; 12 bases are a match to TRBD2. The CDR3 consists of 15 residues. V was pared by 3 bases and J by 6 bases, with 6 bases of the junction left unmatched. The CDR3: CASSFPLTSGSEQYF. The CDR3 coding sequence is TGTGCCAGCAGTTTCCCCCTGACTAGCGGGAGCGAGCAGTACTTC.

The V and J genes are TRBV20-1 and TRBJ2-3; 9 positions agree with TRBD2. This CDR3 spans 17 amino acids. Germline V gene lookup returns CDR1 DFQATT and CDR2 SNEGSKA (reference sequence). The junction had 13 bases not matched to a gene; V was cut back by 1 base and J by 5 bases. CDR3: CSARVRFGGGREDTQYF. Written as DNA, the CDR3 is TGCAGTGCTAGAGTACGCTTCGGGGGCGGGAGGGAAGATACGCAGTATTTT.

In this sample, this clonotype turned up a few times. The CDR3: CASSQGQGVTDTQYF. CDR3 in DNA: TGTGCCAGCTCACAGGGACAGGGGGTCACAGATACGCAGTATTTT. The rearrangement links TRBV18 to TRBJ2-3, with 11 bases matching TRBD1. With V trimmed by 4 bases and J by 2 bases, 2 bases remained unmatched. Looked up from germline, CDR1 is KGHSH and CDR2 is LQKENI. This CDR3 spans 15 amino acids.

The chain is built from TRBV20-1 and TRBJ1-2, with D perhaps TRBD1 (6 bases). The CDR3 has 16 amino acids. Germline V CDR1 and CDR2: DFQATT, SNEGSKA (reference sequence). The V and J ends lost 5 bases and 1 base respectively, with 20 bases between them. CDR3 DNA: TGCAGTGCTTGGGACAACGCAAGAGGGCTTAACTATGGCTACACCTTC. This gives the protein CSAWDNARGLNYGYTF.

This clonotype was counted only a few times. The rearrangement uses TRBV20-1 and TRBJ2-1, with TRBD2 identical over 12 bases. The CDR3 length is 18 residues. J was trimmed by 0 bases and V by 3 bases; bases with no gene match: 9. In germline, CDR1 is DFQATT, CDR2 SNEGSKA (reference sequence). The CDR3 nucleotides read TGCAGTGCTAGCGGGACTAGCGGGCAACCCACCTCCTACAATGAGCAGTTCTTC. As protein: CSASGTSGQPTSYNEQFF.

The chain links TRBV7-9 to TRBJ2-1; TRBD1 or TRBD2 may be the D gene (5 bases each). V lost 4 bases, J lost 8 bases, and 24 bases lay in between. Germline V gives CDR1 SEHNR, CDR2 FQNEAQ (reference sequence). CDR3 size: 17 residues. The DNA of the CDR3 is TGTGCCAGCAGCTCCTCTAGGGGCACGATTCGAGGGGATGAGCAGTTCTTC. Its protein product is CASSSSRGTIRGDEQFF.

The CDR3 nucleotides are TGTGCCAGCAGTTACGACGGGACAGGGGTTGGGTTCGGCTATGGCTACACCTTC. Translated: CASSYDGTGVGFGYGYTF. The chain couples TRBV6-2 or TRBV6-3 to TRBJ1-2; 10 nucleotides line up with TRBD1. The V and J ends lost 2 bases and 4 bases, in that order; junction bases with no gene match: 13. Germline assignment: CDR1 MNHEY and CDR2 SVGEGT. This CDR3 region has 18 residues.

This clonotype has just one count. This chain links TRBV20-1 with TRBJ2-7, with 12 bases aligning to TRBD2. Germline CDR1 reads DFQATT; CDR2 reads SNEGSKA (reference sequence). CDR3 length: 14 residues. CDR3 coding DNA: TGCTCTTGGACTAGCGGGATGCTAGCCTACGAGCAGTACTTC. Residues: CSWTSGMLAYEQYF.

The V gene is TRBV7-3, the J gene TRBJ2-2; 7 bases map to TRBD2. Germline V CDR1 and CDR2: SGHTA, FQGTGA. The CDR3 loop spans 14 amino acids. V was clipped by 5 bases and J by 7 bases; unmatched bases: 7. CDR3 nucleotides: TGTGCCAGCAGCCACGGCCAGCGGGACGGGGAGCTGTTTTTT. This gives the protein CASSHGQRDGELFF.

V and J are TRBV27 and TRBJ2-6, with D unresolved. Germline V CDR1 and CDR2: MNHEY, SMNVEV (reference sequence). Trimming took 8 bases from V and 0 from J, leaving 11 bases between them. The CDR3 has 15 residues. The CDR3 region has the DNA TGTGCCAGCCAATTCGTTTTCTCTGGGGCCAACGTCCTGACTTTC. It codes for CASQFVFSGANVLTF.

CDR3 sequence (DNA): TGTGCCAGCAGCACCCCGAGCGGGAGACTGATCGGGGAGCTGTTTTTT. Translation gives CASSTPSGRLIGELFF. V is TRBV21-1 and J is TRBJ2-2; the DNA was not compared with TRBD2, the D call given in the table. TRBV21-1 is a listed pseudogene. This CDR3 is built from 16 residues.

The J gene is TRBJ2-1, the V gene TRBV27; D could derive from TRBD1 or TRBD2 (5 bases each). This CDR3 contains 16 residues. Trimming left V 4 bases short and J 3 bases short, with 16 bases between. Germline V gene data show CDR1 as MNHEY and CDR2 as SMNVEV (reference sequence). The CDR3 sequence is CASSWGLGADYNEQFF. The CDR3 DNA reads TGTGCCAGCAGTTGGGGCTTGGGAGCGGACTACAATGAGCAGTTCTTC.

This clonotype appeared a few times. This rearrangement joins TRBV7-6 to TRBJ2-7, with D possibly matching TRBD1 (5 bases). V lost 4 bases and J 3 bases, leaving 19 bases between the germline ends. CDR1 is SGHVS and CDR2 is FNYEAQ in the germline V gene. The CDR3 spans 16 residues. In DNA form, the CDR3 reads TGTGCCAGCAGCTCCGAAGGGGTCGGCGGCCGCTACGAGCAGTACTTC. Amino acids: CASSSEGVGGRYEQYF. The full variable domain, its missing parts supplied by reference TRBV7-6 and TRBJ2-7, is GAGVSQSPRYKVTKRGQDVALRCDPISGHVSLYWYRQALGQGPEFLTYFNYEAQQDKSGLPNDRFSAERPEGSISTLTIQRTEQRDSAMYRCASSSEGVGGRYEQYFGPGTRLTVT.

CDR3 sequence reads: CASSKRPVTGELFF. Written as DNA, the CDR3 is TGTGCCAGCAGCAAGAGGCCGGTCACCGGGGAGCTGTTTTTT. The rearrangement joins TRBV7-2 to TRBJ2-2; D ambiguous. The germline CDR1 and CDR2 sequences are SGHTA and FQGNSA. V shed 5 bases and J shed 4 bases, with 11 bases lying between them. The CDR3 is 14 amino acids. The full variable domain, completed using reference TRBV7-2 and TRBJ2-2, is GAGVSQSPSNKVTEKGKDVELRCDPISGHTALYWYRQSLGQGLEFLIYFQGNSAPDKSGLPSDRFSAERTGGSVSTLTIQRTQQEDSAVYLCASSKRPVTGELFFGEGSRLTVL.

The rearrangement links TRBV4-3 to TRBJ2-7, with 8 positions matching TRBD1. V lost 1 base to trimming and J lost 3 bases; unmatched junction nucleotides: 8. This CDR3 has 16 amino acids. CDR1 and CDR2 from the germline V gene are LGHNA and YSLEER. The CDR3 nucleotides read TGCGCCAGCAGCCAAGCTCCCTTGACAGGGGTCTACGAGCAGTACTTC. It encodes CASSQAPLTGVYEQYF.

The sample holds one count of this clonotype. The rearrangement uses TRBV4-1 and TRBJ2-1; possible D gene TRBD2, 5 bases. Germline lookup yields CDR1 MGHRA and CDR2 YSYEKL. This CDR3 has 15 residues. The germline V and J ends were trimmed by 4 bases and 0 bases, with 10 bases remaining between them. This CDR3 reads CASSPASFSYNEQFF. DNA of the CDR3: TGCGCCAGCAGCCCGGCTAGCTTCTCCTACAATGAGCAGTTCTTC.

This sequence joins TRBV19 and TRBJ2-7; possible D gene TRBD2, 6 bases. The CDR3 is 15 amino acids. Germline V gene lookup returns CDR1 LNHDA and CDR2 SQIVND (reference sequence). Trimming took 5 bases from V and 0 from J, leaving 14 bases between them. The CDR3 nucleotides read TGTGCCAGTAGTTTGTACAGCGGGTCCTCCTACGAGCAGTACTTC. It is translated as CASSLYSGSSYEQYF.

This sequence joins TRBV10-2 and TRBJ2-1, with 8 positions matching TRBD2. The length of the CDR3 is 15 residues. The J segment lost 6 bases and the V segment lost 8 bases, leaving 12 bases of the junction unmatched. The germline CDR1 and CDR2 sequences are WSHSY and SAAADI. The CDR3, as DNA: TGCGCCAGCCCTCCCAGCAGCGGGAGAGTCAATGAGCAGTTCTTC. Translating it yields CASPPSSGRVNEQFF.

This clonotype has only a few counts. The chain couples TRBV9 to TRBJ2-1; unclear D gene. The CDR3 sequence is 15 residues long. Germline V gene lookup returns CDR1 SGDLS and CDR2 YYNGEE. Trimming cost V 0 bases and J 0 bases, with 7 bases left between them. Here the CDR3 DNA reads TGTGCCAGCAGCGTAGACTGGAGCTCCTACAATGAGCAGTTCTTC. As protein: CASSVDWSSYNEQFF.

At least ten counts were recorded for this clonotype. The chain's CDR3 is CASSFGGGPSYEQYF. CDR3 in DNA: TGTGCCAGCAGTTTTGGTGGAGGGCCGTCCTACGAGCAGTACTTC. The J gene is TRBJ2-7, the V gene TRBV12-3 or TRBV12-4, with a possible D match to TRBD2 (6 bases). V lost 3 bases to trimming and J lost 1 base, with 13 bases between them. The CDR3 is 15 residues long.

This clonotype was counted ten times or more. The CDR3 coding sequence is TGTGCCATGCAGACAGGGGTGAAGGAGCAGTTCTTC. This gives the protein CAMQTGVKEQFF. The chain joins TRBV2 to TRBJ2-1; 8 positions agree with TRBD1. Losses at the gene ends were 10 bases for V and 10 bases for J; bases not matched to a gene: 9. Germline CDR1 reads SNHLY; CDR2 reads FYNNEI. This CDR3 has 12 amino acids.

The table lists this clonotype with a few counts. The chain links TRBV5-1 to TRBJ2-5; tentatively, D is TRBD1 or TRBD2 (6 bases each). The CDR3 is made up of 14 amino acids. Germline V gene data show CDR1 as SGHRS and CDR2 as YFSETQ. The ends were cut back, 3 bases at V and 5 bases at J, with 14 bases in the middle. DNA of the CDR3: TGCGCCAGCAGCTCGTTGGGGGGCAGGGAGACCCAGTACTTC. Protein product: CASSSLGGRETQYF.